This entry is about one TCR beta chain. Its antigen is not known. CDR3 and TCR beta VDJ profiling relied on a genomic DNA template. TCRdb called the reads again in MiXCR, with one record for every CDR3 protein. The repertoire includes around 150,000 distinct CDR3 sequences, 71% of them detected once, and 45% to 60% sits in the top ten. These data belong to a study of CD8+CD57+ T cells in acquired aplastic anemia. Study details: Sorted CD4+ and CD8+ cell DNA averaged approximately 3 ug.

Study results and caveats: Roughly 30 CD8+ CDR3 sequences occurred in both the patients and the controls.

The authors sequenced patients whose flow cytometry had shown CD8+CD57+ cell expansion. With no exception, the patients had severe acquired aplastic anemia. Patient blood was sampled before any therapy had been received. CDR3 length equals 16 residues. CDR1 MGHRA and CDR2 YSYEKL come from the germline V gene. J lost 3 bases, V lost 1 base, and 3 bases had no gene match. The sequence derives from a human donor with aplastic anemia. This chain uses TRBV4-1 with TRBJ2-3; 11 bases map to TRBD2. Sequencing used sorted CD4+, CD8+, or CD8+CD57+ T cells (not recorded which) from PBMCs. The CDR3 DNA sequence: TGCGCCAGCAGCCAAGGAGCTAGCGGGAGGACAGATACGCAGTATTTT. Translation gives CASSQGASGRTDTQYF.